These 6 T cell receptor beta chains share one sample of origin, sequenced in a study of cytomegalovirus exposure and HLA in healthy donors. The PCR contained 60 Vbeta and 13 Jbeta primers. Data came from immunoSEQ multiplex PCR; TCRdb stores just in-frame clones and leaves some out. This sample has some 100,000 clones, with over 55% found just once. Material for sequencing was PBMCs. Receptor source: a woman aged 18-35 years in good health and CMV-seropositive.

The chain links TRBV30 to TRBJ2-7, with TRBD2 matching 8 bases. The CDR3 contains 15 residues. J lost 2 bases, V lost 4 bases, and 10 bases had no gene match. The germline V gene encodes CDR1 GTSNPN and CDR2 SVGIG (reference sequence). The DNA of the CDR3 is TGTGCCTGGAAGGCTAGCGGGTCTCCCCCCTACGAGCAGTACTTC. It is translated as CAWKASGSPPYEQYF.

V and J are TRBV10-3 and TRBJ2-7; TRBD1 matches 8 bases. Germline V gene data show CDR1 as ENHRY and CDR2 as SYGVKD. The CDR3 extends over 16 amino acids. The V gene end was trimmed by 0 bases and the J gene end by 6 bases; junction bases not matched to a gene: 10. CDR3 nucleotide sequence: TGTGCCATCAGTGAGTCGGGGTTCAGGGACAGGAGCGAGCAGTACTTC. This sequence encodes CAISESGFRDRSEQYF.

The CDR3 region is CASSVGDRVAGYGYTF. DNA for the CDR3: TGTGCCAGCAGCGTGGGGGACAGGGTAGCTGGCTATGGCTACACCTTC. The V call is TRBV9, the J call TRBJ1-2, with 9 positions matching TRBD1. Germline values: CDR1 SGDLS, CDR2 YYNGEE. The J segment lost 4 bases and the V segment lost 2 bases, leaving 9 bases of the junction unmatched. The CDR3 totals 16 residues.

The CDR3 region is CASSPLTDYEAFF. The CDR3 DNA reads TGTGCCAGCTCACCATTAACAGACTATGAAGCTTTCTTT. The chain joins TRBV18 to TRBJ1-1; no reliable D call. Trimming cost V 2 bases and J 7 bases, with 11 bases left between them. Germline CDR1 and CDR2: KGHSH and LQKENI. This CDR3 region has 13 residues.

This clone was detected a few times. This chain connects TRBV2 to TRBJ2-5, with 9 bases matching TRBD2. CDR1 is SNHLY and CDR2 is FYNNEI in the germline V gene. The CDR3 loop spans 15 amino acids. Trimming at V came to 6 bases and at J to 3 bases, leaving 8 bases not matched to a gene. CDR3 sequence: CASRLTLAGKETQYF. The CDR3 DNA sequence: TGTGCCAGCAGGCTAACTCTAGCGGGGAAAGAGACCCAGTACTTC.

V usage is TRBV11-1 and J usage is TRBJ2-1, with TRBD2 identical over 7 bases. The CDR3 loop spans 15 amino acids. The germline V gene has CDR1 SGHAT and CDR2 FQDESV (reference sequence). After removal of 4 bases from V and 2 bases from J, the junction contained 5 bases not matched to a gene. CDR3 sequence (DNA): TGTGCCAGCAGCTCCGCTAGCGGACCCTACAATGAGCAGTTCTTC. Protein: CASSSASGPYNEQFF.